These T cell receptor beta chains were read from a single sample in a study of early T cells in non-severe SARS-CoV-2 infection. TCRdb re-derived calls from the 5' RACE reads in MiXCR, one entry per CDR3 protein. The table shows fewer than 75,000 distinct CDR3 sequences, with roughly 18% occurring only once. Sequencing used whole blood, obtained at baseline. The receptors were gathered from an adult who was a healthcare worker with PCR-confirmed SARS-CoV-2 infection or an uninfected control (not recorded which). Each CDR3 is given with its conserved first and last residue. The D gene is left open where the match is weak. Only part of the rows carry a size: once, few, many, or a class if the clone is expanded.

d_call	clone_size	j_call	v_call	cdr3_aa	cdr3_nt
.	.	TRBJ1-5	TRBV4-3	CASSQDGTYRQPQHF	TGCGCCAGCAGCCAAGATGGGACCTATCGACAGCCCCAGCATTTT
TRBD1	few	TRBJ2-2	TRBV6-5	CASRSGQGAVGELFF	TGTGCCAGCCGTTCGGGACAGGGGGCTGTCGGGGAGCTGTTTTTT
TRBD1	few	TRBJ2-3	TRBV6-5	CASSDSGTGDLLTDTQYF	TGTGCCAGCAGTGACTCCGGGACAGGGGACCTCCTCACAGATACGCAGTATTTT
.	few	TRBJ2-7	TRBV6-5	CASSYSVGAYEQYF	TGTGCCAGCAGTTACTCTGTGGGAGCCTACGAGCAGTACTTC
.	few	TRBJ2-2	TRBV5-1	CASSLALTAGELFF	TGCGCCAGCAGCCTAGCACTAACCGCCGGGGAGCTGTTTTTT
.	few	TRBJ2-7	TRBV5-5	CASSFQQGVQYF	TGTGCCAGCAGCTTTCAACAGGGTGTGCAGTACTTC
.	.	TRBJ2-1	TRBV12-5	CASGWGAGFTPVQGEQFF	TGTGCTAGTGGTTGGGGGGCAGGGTTTACACCGGTACAAGGTGAGCAGTTCTTC
.	.	TRBJ2-6	TRBV29-1	CSVEIPGANVLTF	TGCAGCGTTGAAATCCCTGGGGCCAACGTCCTGACTTTC
.	.	TRBJ2-6	TRBV7-6	CASSDDGPGGVLTF	TGTGCCAGCAGCGACGACGGCCCTGGTGGCGTCCTGACTTTC
.	few	TRBJ2-2	TRBV20-1	CSVTTITGELFF	TGCAGTGTAACGACTATCACCGGGGAGCTGTTTTTT
.	few	TRBJ1-2	TRBV12-3/TRBV12-4	CASSLSQLYGYTF	TGTGCCAGCAGTTTATCCCAGCTCTATGGCTACACCTTC
TRBD2	.	TRBJ2-1	TRBV27	CASTPGRLAASYNEQFF	TGTGCCAGCACCCCAGGGCGACTAGCGGCCTCCTACAATGAGCAGTTCTTC
.	few	TRBJ2-7	TRBV29-1	CSVGGGGSSEQYF	TGCAGCGTTGGTGGAGGGGGCAGCTCCGAGCAGTACTTC
TRBD2	few	TRBJ2-5	TRBV10-3	CAISGAGATETQYF	TGTGCCATCAGTGGAGCGGGAGCGACGGAGACCCAGTACTTC
.	many	TRBJ2-2	TRBV5-1	CASSLRRNTGELFF	TGCGCCAGCAGCTTGAGACGGAACACCGGGGAGCTGTTTTTT
TRBD1	.	TRBJ2-3	TRBV6-5	CASSYQGQPTDTQYF	TGTGCCAGCAGTTACCAGGGACAGCCCACAGATACGCAGTATTTT
.	few	TRBJ2-2	TRBV19	CASRLGVNTGELFF	TGTGCCAGCCGACTGGGGGTGAACACCGGGGAGCTGTTTTTT
.	few	TRBJ1-2	TRBV12-3/TRBV12-4	CASSPNIFYGYTF	TGTGCCAGCAGCCCTAACATTTTCTATGGCTACACCTTC
TRBD1	few	TRBJ2-3	TRBV18	CASSPDRGLRDTQYF	TGTGCCAGCTCACCAGACAGGGGGCTAAGAGATACGCAGTATTTT
.	once	TRBJ1-1	TRBV12-3/TRBV12-4	CASRFGVMNTEAFF	TGTGCCAGCAGATTCGGGGTTATGAACACTGAAGCTTTCTTT
.	.	TRBJ2-3	TRBV9	CASSVRGDHTDTQYF	TGTGCCAGCAGCGTGAGGGGGGACCACACAGATACGCAGTATTTT
.	many	TRBJ1-3	TRBV5-1	CASSLDGATGNTIYF	TGCGCCAGCAGCTTGGATGGGGCGACAGGAAACACCATATATTTT
.	few	TRBJ2-7	TRBV20-1	CSASGAGRAYEQYF	TGCAGTGCTAGTGGTGCAGGCAGAGCCTACGAGCAGTACTTC